These T cell receptor beta chains were read from a single sample in a study of T cells in localized non-small cell lung cancer. Generated by immunoSEQ multiplex PCR, the TCRdb table keeps only in-frame clones and is missing some. The profile shows roughly 39,000 clones, roughly 77% of them singletons. The specimen was PBMCs, collected before any cancer treatment. The receptors derive from a woman between 40 and 69 years old with stage II squamous cell lung carcinoma. CDR3s include the opening cysteine and the closing phenylalanine or tryptophan. D genes are given only for firm matches. Clone size, where shown, is once, few, many, or a class for clones that have expanded.

v_gene	j_gene	d_gene	abundance	CDR3aa
TRBV18	TRBJ1-2	.	.	CASSPEGAQGYTF
TRBV18	TRBJ1-1	.	.	CASSPDGNTEAFF
TRBV6-6	TRBJ2-4	.	.	CASSYSGGAVGNIQYF
TRBV19	TRBJ2-4	TRBD2	.	CASSTSGGANIQYF
TRBV6-5	TRBJ1-1	.	once	CASSYSPNPLAEAFF
TRBV4-1	TRBJ1-5	.	.	CASSQEAGVNQPQHF
TRBV7-2	TRBJ1-6	.	.	CASSLWSGAVGNSPLHF
TRBV5-1	TRBJ2-1	TRBD2	.	CASSLLGGSSYNEQFF
TRBV6-1	TRBJ2-5	TRBD1	.	CASSGQGAWEETQYF
TRBV19	TRBJ1-3	TRBD1	once	CASSLPGTGTGNTIYF
TRBV19	TRBJ2-6	TRBD1	.	CARQGARSGANVLTF
TRBV5-6	TRBJ1-5	.	.	CASSLGTANQPQHF
TRBV7-9	TRBJ1-1	.	.	CASSLAEGGGEAFF
TRBV7-8	TRBJ1-1	.	.	CASSLHRNTEAFF
TRBV9	TRBJ2-1	.	once	CASSPRTNSYNEQFF
TRBV7-9	TRBJ2-1	.	.	CASSLEGGNEQFF
TRBV27	TRBJ2-5	.	.	CASSPPDREETQYF
TRBV19	TRBJ2-2	TRBD1	.	CASSYDRGAGELFF
TRBV28	TRBJ2-1	TRBD2	once	CASSTSGSYNEQFF
TRBV2	TRBJ1-5	TRBD1	.	CASSGDSYQPQHF
TRBV4-3	TRBJ2-7	.	.	CASSQDFPTQQGPLLNYEQYF
TRBV29-1	TRBJ2-1	.	.	CSVLLGAVGSYNEQFF
TRBV19	TRBJ2-5	.	.	CASSPGKRQETQYF
TRBV10-3	TRBJ2-1	.	many	CAMGNLGNEQFF
TRBV9	TRBJ2-3	.	.	CASSGDTDTQYF
TRBV5-1	TRBJ2-3	TRBD2	.	CASSPGLAGGPGTDTQYF
TRBV7-9	TRBJ2-7	TRBD1	.	CASSPAGGAEQYF
TRBV7-9	TRBJ2-1	TRBD1	.	CASSLGQGQVYNEQFF
TRBV11-2	TRBJ2-6	.	once	CASSFAGFSGANVLTF
TRBV11-3	TRBJ1-1	.	.	CASSGLNTEAFF
TRBV9	TRBJ2-3	TRBD2	.	CASSARLAGTDTQYF
TRBV25-1	TRBJ1-2	.	many	CASSLGTNYGYTF
TRBV7-2	TRBJ1-1	TRBD1	.	CASSLTGQGATEAFF
TRBV11-2	TRBJ1-1	.	few	CASSLGWDTEAFF
TRBV28	TRBJ2-2	.	.	CASTFPSRDDTGELFF
TRBV7-2	TRBJ2-2	TRBD1	.	CASSWKTGGSAGELFF
TRBV6-5	TRBJ2-3	TRBD2	.	CASSARGGIDTQYF
TRBV18	TRBJ2-6	TRBD1	.	CASSPRQGWGSGANVLTF
TRBV29-1	TRBJ1-2	.	.	CSVEDRGKNYGYTF
TRBV10-3	TRBJ1-3	.	.	CAISENAGSRNTIYF
TRBV7-2	TRBJ2-1	TRBD1	.	CASSPGTGLYNEQFF
TRBV19	TRBJ1-1	.	.	CASTLQGSTEAFF
TRBV27	TRBJ2-1	TRBD1	.	CASSLTAGGLSYNEQFF
TRBV7-8	TRBJ1-4	.	few	CASSLGQGREKLFF